These T cell receptor beta chains were read from a single sample in a study of CD8 T cells in ankylosing spondylitis. TCRdb fed the 5' RACE reads into MiXCR, producing one record per CDR3 protein. The sample lists 150,000 to 200,000 distinct CDR3 sequences, around 16% occurring once. What was sequenced was blood, either unsorted or a sorted T cell fraction (not recorded which). All receptors derive from a male donor with ankylosing spondylitis or in good health (not recorded which). The CDR3 runs from the conserved cysteine through the conserved F or W. Each record gives: J gene, D gene, V gene, clone size, CDR3 protein, CDR3 DNA. A D gene is named only where the DNA matches it firmly. The size entry is marked missing in some rows and otherwise reads once, few, many or a size class.

TRBJ2-1	NA	TRBV3-1	many	CASSQASLGQFF	TGTGCCAGCAGCCAAGCCAGCCTGGGGCAGTTCTTC
TRBJ2-2	TRBD2	TRBV5-1	few	CASSLAKTSGSAGELFF	TGCGCCAGCAGCTTGGCCAAGACTAGCGGGAGCGCCGGGGAGCTGTTTTTT
TRBJ2-1	TRBD2	TRBV19	many	CASKAFDGRAIDEQFF	TGTGCCAGTAAGGCGTTTGACGGGAGGGCCATTGATGAGCAGTTCTTC
TRBJ1-6	NA	TRBV20-1	NA	CSAPSGSRDSPLHF	TGCAGTGCTCCCTCGGGGAGCCGCGATTCACCCCTCCACTTT
TRBJ1-1	TRBD1	TRBV29-1	NA	CSAGTGDYTEAFF	TGCAGCGCCGGGACAGGGGACTACACTGAAGCTTTCTTT
TRBJ1-4	NA	TRBV12-3/TRBV12-4	many	CASRDSGGGEKLFF	TGTGCCAGCAGGGACTCCGGGGGAGGTGAAAAACTGTTTTTT
TRBJ2-7	NA	TRBV6-6	NA	CATKEGVVYEQYF	TGTGCCACCAAGGAGGGGGTTGTCTACGAGCAGTACTTC
TRBJ2-3	NA	TRBV12-3/TRBV12-4	many	CASSLAAAHQYF	TGTGCCAGCAGTTTAGCAGCAGCGCACCAGTATTTT
TRBJ2-3	NA	TRBV7-3	many	CASSSQVAPDTQYF	TGTGCCAGCAGCTCCCAGGTAGCGCCAGATACGCAGTATTTT
TRBJ1-1	NA	TRBV20-1	many	CSAHTGYTEAFF	TGCAGTGCTCATACTGGATACACTGAAGCTTTCTTT
TRBJ1-2	NA	TRBV12-3/TRBV12-4	few	CASSFSGQDGYTF	TGTGCCAGCAGTTTTAGTGGGCAGGACGGCTACACCTTC
TRBJ1-4	NA	TRBV4-1	many	CASSQDLSGSASINEKLFF	TGCGCCAGCAGCCAAGATCTCTCCGGCTCCGCTAGTATAAATGAAAAACTGTTTTTT
TRBJ1-2	NA	TRBV24-1	many	CATSDKTLLEGYTF	TGTGCCACCAGTGACAAGACCCTCCTCGAGGGCTACACCTTC
TRBJ2-6	NA	TRBV7-8	once	CASSSQLSGANVLTF	TGTGCCAGCAGCTCTCAGCTTTCTGGGGCCAACGTCCTGACTTTC
TRBJ1-4	TRBD1	TRBV28	many	CASSLGDRVNEKLFF	TGTGCCAGCAGTTTAGGGGACAGGGTAAATGAAAAACTGTTTTTT
TRBJ1-5	NA	TRBV5-6	few	CASSPGNRPNQPQHF	TGTGCCAGCAGCCCTGGAAACAGGCCAAATCAGCCCCAGCATTTT
TRBJ1-1	NA	TRBV24-1	many	CATSDYTGAFF	TGTGCCACCAGTGATTATACGGGGGCTTTCTTT
TRBJ1-1	NA	TRBV5-1	many	CATSAGGTEAFF	TGCGCCACCAGCGCGGGGGGCACTGAAGCTTTCTTT
TRBJ1-2	NA	TRBV20-1	many	CSARDPGRAPYGYTF	TGCAGTGCTAGAGATCCGGGGAGGGCTCCCTATGGCTACACCTTC
TRBJ2-1	NA	TRBV18	NA	CASSPHERQTGKQFF	TGTGCCAGCTCACCCCACGAAAGACAGACCGGAAAGCAGTTCTTC